This TCR beta chain appears in the sequencing data of a study of response to subunit inactivated influenza vaccine. Study findings and constraints: Authors suggested each seasonal flu vaccination may recruit only limited numbers of new T cells.

TCRdb recomputed calls from the RT-PCR reads with MiXCR, one row per CDR3 protein. The data contain 630,000 or so distinct CDR3 sequences, roughly 14% of them singletons. Comment on this clonotype: What it recognizes is unknown.

Sequences were derived from PBMCs from blood, sampled about 12 days after vaccination. This clonotype originated in a man in his fifties who received an inactivated influenza vaccine.

The CDR3 spells CASSQDRDRGRETQYF. The CDR3 bases are TGTGCCAGCAGCCAAGATCGGGACAGGGGGCGAGAGACCCAGTACTTC. This chain links TRBV3-1 with TRBJ2-5; 12 bases agree with TRBD1. The CDR3 has 16 amino acids. V shed 0 bases and J 4 bases; nucleotides not matched to a gene: 3. CDR1 and CDR2 from the germline V gene are LGHDT and YNNKEL (reference sequence).